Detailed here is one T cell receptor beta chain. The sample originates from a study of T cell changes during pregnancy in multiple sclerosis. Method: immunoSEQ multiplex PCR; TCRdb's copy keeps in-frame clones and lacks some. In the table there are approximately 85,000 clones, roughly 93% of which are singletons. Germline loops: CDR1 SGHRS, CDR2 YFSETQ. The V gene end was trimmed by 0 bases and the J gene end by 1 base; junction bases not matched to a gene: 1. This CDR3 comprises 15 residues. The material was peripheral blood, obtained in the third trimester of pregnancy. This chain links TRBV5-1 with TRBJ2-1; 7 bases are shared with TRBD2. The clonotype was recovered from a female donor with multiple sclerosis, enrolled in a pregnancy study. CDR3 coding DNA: TGCGCCAGCAGCTTGGCAGCGGGGTCCTACAATGAGCAGTTCTTC. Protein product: CASSLAAGSYNEQFF.